These 8 T cell receptor beta chains were all obtained from the same sample, sequenced in a study of OX40 agonist ivuxolimab in advanced cancers. TCRdb's table, derived via immunoSEQ multiplex PCR, lists solely in-frame clones and lacks some. The sample includes 21,000 or so clones, about nine tenths of them seen just once. The material sequenced was CD4+ or CD8+ T cells sorted from blood, taken in a trial of the OX40 agonist ivuxolimab. Source of these receptors: an adult with an advanced solid tumor such as melanoma, head and neck, liver or kidney cancer.

The chain employs TRBV9 and TRBJ1-6, with no clear D. Germline values: CDR1 SGDLS, CDR2 YYNGEE. With 3 bases removed from V and 8 bases from J, the gap between germline ends came to 21 bases. The CDR3 extends over 17 amino acids. Written as DNA, the CDR3 is TGTGCCAGCAGCGAGCCGCCTTTCCCAGACGGGTATTCACCCCTCCACTTT. Translated, it gives CASSEPPFPDGYSPLHF.

V usage is TRBV7-6 and J usage is TRBJ2-2; D not certain. Germline V gene data show CDR1 as SGHVS and CDR2 as FNYEAQ. This CDR3 is 12 amino acids long. V lost 3 bases to trimming and J lost 10 bases, with 9 bases between them. The CDR3 protein is CASSFLAAELFF. The DNA of the CDR3 is TGTGCCAGCAGCTTCCTTGCGGCGGAGCTGTTTTTT.

This clone was seen a single time. This chain connects TRBV21-1 to TRBJ2-2; TRBD1, the table's D call, lacks a check against the DNA. TRBV21-1 is a pseudogene segment. The CDR3 has 15 residues. The CDR3 DNA sequence: TGTGCCAGCAGGGGGACAGCCGCGAACACCGGGGAGCTGTTTTTT. Protein product: CASRGTAANTGELFF.

The chain joins TRBV29-1 to TRBJ1-2; no clear D gene. The germline V gene encodes CDR1 SQVTM and CDR2 ANQGSEA. The CDR3 extends over 13 amino acids. Trimming stripped 5 bases from V and 8 bases from J, with 18 bases between. The CDR3 sequence: CSVNPSDLAGYTF. The CDR3 bases are TGCAGCGTTAACCCCTCGGACCTAGCGGGCTACACCTTC. Drawing the rest from reference TRBV29-1 and TRBJ1-2, the complete variable domain is SAVISQKPSRDICQRGTSLTIQCQVDSQVTMMFWYRQQPGQSLTLIATANQGSEATYESGFVIDKFPISRPNLTFSTLTVSNMSPEDSSIYLCSVNPSDLAGYTFGSGTRLTVV.

In this sample, this clone turned up once. The rearrangement joins TRBV28 to TRBJ2-3; 8 nucleotides agree with TRBD1. Germline V lookup: CDR1 MDHEN, CDR2 SYDVKM. V lost 6 bases to trimming and J lost 2 bases; unmatched junction nucleotides: 7. The CDR3 has 15 residues. The CDR3 is CASSQRDRYTDTQYF. CDR3 bases: TGTGCCAGCAGCCAAAGGGACAGGTACACAGATACGCAGTATTTT. Full variable domain (remainder filled in from reference TRBV28 and TRBJ2-3): DVKVTQSSRYLVKRTGEKVFLECVQDMDHENMFWYRQDPGLGLRLIYFSYDVKMKEKGDIPEGYSVSREKKERFSLILESASTNQTSMYLCASSQRDRYTDTQYFGPGTRLTVL.

This clone was observed a handful of times. The rearrangement links TRBV7-9 to TRBJ2-7; D is possibly TRBD2 (6 bases). This CDR3 has 13 residues. V was clipped by 0 bases and J by 3 bases, with 6 bases between them. The germline V gene encodes CDR1 SEHNR and CDR2 FQNEAQ (reference sequence). The CDR3 nucleotides read TGTGCCAGCAGCTTAGCCGGGGGCTACGAGCAGTACTTC. This sequence encodes CASSLAGGYEQYF.

This chain connects TRBV27 to TRBJ1-2, with D perhaps matching TRBD1 (6 bases). V was pared by 2 bases and J by 4 bases, with 11 bases between. CDR3 length equals 14 residues. Germline V gene lookup returns CDR1 MNHEY and CDR2 SMNVEV (reference sequence). The CDR3 region has the DNA TGTGCCAGCAGTTTAAGTACAGGGACCTATGGCTACACCTTC. Protein: CASSLSTGTYGYTF.

This chain connects TRBV29-1 to TRBJ2-7; D not certain. CDR3 length equals 12 residues. V was shortened by 4 bases and J by 1 base, with 8 bases between the two germline ends. Germline loops: CDR1 SQVTM, CDR2 ANQGSEA. The CDR3 nucleotides are TGCAGCGTTGCGGACGGTTCCTACGAGCAGTACTTC. This gives the protein CSVADGSYEQYF.